A selection of T cell receptor beta chains follows, all from one sample in a study of identical twins. Via MiXCR, TCRdb re-called the 5' RACE reads, giving one row per CDR3 protein. The sample has about 700,000 distinct CDR3 sequences; roughly 6% are singletons. The sequenced sample was naive T cells sorted from blood. All receptors come from a man between 18 and 29 years old in good health. CDR3s include the opening cysteine and the closing phenylalanine or tryptophan. The D gene is left open where the match is weak. Rows give clone size only sometimes, using once, few, many, or a class for an expanded clone.

>few|-|TRBJ2-1|TRBV7-2
CASSYRGLANEQFF
TGTGCCAGCAGCTATAGAGGTCTAGCCAATGAGCAGTTCTTC
>-|-|TRBJ2-1|TRBV6-2/TRBV6-3
CASSLDSAGGYSQFF
TGTGCCAGCAGCCTCGATAGCGCAGGCGGGTATTCTCAGTTCTTC
>-|-|TRBJ2-2|TRBV4-3
CASSQDSRDTGELFF
TGCGCCAGCAGCCAAGATTCCAGGGACACCGGGGAGCTGTTTTTT
>few|-|TRBJ2-1|TRBV28
CASSFTGPAYNEQFF
TGTGCCAGCAGTTTTACAGGGCCCGCCTACAATGAGCAGTTCTTC
>many|TRBD2|TRBJ2-5|TRBV6-2/TRBV6-3
CASSLGLAHGETQYF
TGTGCCAGCAGTCTGGGACTAGCGCACGGCGAGACCCAGTACTTC
>many|-|TRBJ1-3|TRBV9
CASSVRTGLGNTIYF
TGTGCCAGCAGCGTACGTACAGGGCTCGGAAACACCATATATTTT
>many|TRBD2|TRBJ2-1|TRBV6-2/TRBV6-3
CASSSGTSGVSSYNEQFF
TGTGCCAGCAGCTCCGGGACTAGCGGAGTGAGCTCCTACAATGAGCAGTTCTTC
>-|TRBD1|TRBJ2-7|TRBV29-1
CSVGGQGSPYEQYF
TGCAGCGTTGGGGGACAGGGGTCCCCCTACGAGCAGTACTTC
>-|-|TRBJ2-7|TRBV2
CASSEPADTYEQYF
TGTGCCAGCAGTGAACCGGCCGATACCTACGAGCAGTACTTC
>many|-|TRBJ1-5|TRBV12-3/TRBV12-4
CASSFRDGGNQPQHF
TGTGCCAGCAGTTTCCGGGACGGAGGGAATCAGCCCCAGCATTTT
>many|TRBD2|TRBJ2-1|TRBV12-3/TRBV12-4
CASSPGLAHYNEQFF
TGTGCCAGCAGCCCAGGACTAGCGCATTACAATGAGCAGTTCTTC
>few|TRBD1|TRBJ1-4|TRBV20-1
CSASRDRDEKLFF
TGCAGTGCATCCCGGGACAGGGACGAAAAACTGTTTTTT
>-|TRBD2|TRBJ2-3|TRBV5-5
CASSGRTSGFGTDTQYF
TGTGCCAGCAGCGGACGGACTAGCGGATTTGGCACAGATACGCAGTATTTT
>many|-|TRBJ2-5|TRBV10-2
CASGDRRFGEETQYF
TGCGCCAGCGGAGACCGGAGATTTGGAGAAGAGACCCAGTACTTC
>few|TRBD2|TRBJ2-3|TRBV20-1
CSAHPRRFSGRTDTQYF
TGCAGTGCCCACCCCAGAAGATTTAGCGGGAGAACAGATACGCAGTATTTT
>many|-|TRBJ2-7|TRBV12-3/TRBV12-4
CASSFRDNSYEQYF
TGTGCCAGCAGTTTCCGGGACAACTCCTACGAGCAGTACTTC
>many|-|TRBJ2-1|TRBV5-1
CASSLGRDEQFF
TGCGCCAGCAGCTTGGGGCGGGATGAGCAGTTCTTC
>many|TRBD2|TRBJ2-3|TRBV2
CASSEPTSGRAVDTQYF
TGTGCCAGCAGTGAGCCGACTAGCGGGAGGGCCGTAGATACGCAGTATTTT
>many|TRBD2|TRBJ2-3|TRBV12-3/TRBV12-4
CASRGTSGSRGDTQYF
TGTGCCAGCAGGGGGACTAGCGGGAGCCGGGGGGATACGCAGTATTTT
>-|TRBD2|TRBJ2-7|TRBV10-3
CAMGAGGEQYF
TGTGCCATGGGAGCGGGGGGCGAGCAGTACTTC
>many|-|TRBJ2-1|TRBV5-1
CASSLAGTYNEQFF
TGTGCCAGCAGCTTGGCGGGGACCTACAATGAGCAGTTCTTC
>-|-|TRBJ2-4|TRBV11-3
CASSLAETGPIQYF
TGTGCCAGCAGCTTAGCGGAGACAGGTCCTATTCAGTACTTC
>few|-|TRBJ2-1|TRBV7-6
CASSSQSGSGNEQFF
TGTGCCAGCAGCTCCCAGAGTGGGTCTGGAAATGAGCAGTTCTTC
>many|-|TRBJ1-1|TRBV4-2
CASSQDRGATEAFF
TGTGCCAGCAGCCAAGACCGGGGGGCGACTGAAGCTTTCTTT
>-|-|TRBJ2-3|TRBV7-2
CASTRYIMETQYF
TGTGCCAGCACCCGATATATTATGGAGACGCAGTATTTT
>-|-|TRBJ2-2|TRBV7-9
CASSPVLAGELFF
TGTGCCAGCAGCCCGGTATTAGCCGGGGAGCTGTTTTTT
>many|-|TRBJ2-2|TRBV27
CASSRDYTGELFF
TGTGCCAGCAGTCGCGATTACACCGGGGAGCTGTTTTTT
>many|-|TRBJ2-1|TRBV10-3
CACGRGLNYNEQFF
TGTGCCTGCGGCAGGGGACTAAACTACAATGAGCAGTTCTTC
>many|-|TRBJ2-3|TRBV5-1
CASSLAGDRTDTQYF
TGCGCCAGCAGCTTAGCAGGTGATCGCACAGATACGCAGTATTTT
>-|TRBD2|TRBJ2-1|TRBV24-1
CATSSGYNEQFF
TGTGCCACGTCTAGCGGCTACAATGAGCAGTTCTTC
>many|TRBD1|TRBJ1-6|TRBV27
CASSFLGTGFESPLHF
TGTGCCAGCAGTTTTTTGGGGACAGGGTTTGAATCACCCCTCCACTTT
>-|TRBD1|TRBJ1-3|TRBV10-1
CAKRRGLDGNTIYF
TGCGCCAAAAGAAGGGGGCTTGACGGAAACACCATATATTTT